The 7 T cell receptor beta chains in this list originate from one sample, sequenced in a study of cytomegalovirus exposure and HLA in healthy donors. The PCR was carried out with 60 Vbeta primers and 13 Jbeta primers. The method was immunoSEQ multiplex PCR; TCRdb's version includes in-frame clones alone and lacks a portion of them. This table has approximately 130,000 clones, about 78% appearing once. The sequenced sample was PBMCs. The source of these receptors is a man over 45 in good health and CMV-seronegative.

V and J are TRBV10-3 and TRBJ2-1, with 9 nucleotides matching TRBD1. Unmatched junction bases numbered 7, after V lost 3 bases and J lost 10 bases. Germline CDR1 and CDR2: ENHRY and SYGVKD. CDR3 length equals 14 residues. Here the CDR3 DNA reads TGTGCCATCAGTGAAGGGACAGGGAGACGCGAGCAGTTCTTC. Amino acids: CAISEGTGRREQFF.

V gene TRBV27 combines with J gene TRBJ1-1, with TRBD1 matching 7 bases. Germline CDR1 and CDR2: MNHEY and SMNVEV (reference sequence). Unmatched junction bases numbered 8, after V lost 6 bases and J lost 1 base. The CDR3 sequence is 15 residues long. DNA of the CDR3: TGTGCCAGCAGGAAACAGGGGAGCAAGAACACTGAAGCTTTCTTT. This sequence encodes CASRKQGSKNTEAFF.

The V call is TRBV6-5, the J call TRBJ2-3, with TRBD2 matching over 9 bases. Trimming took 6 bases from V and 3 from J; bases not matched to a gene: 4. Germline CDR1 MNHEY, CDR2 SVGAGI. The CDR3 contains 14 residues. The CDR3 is CASSLAGETDTQYF. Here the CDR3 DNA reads TGTGCCAGCAGCTTAGCGGGAGAAACAGATACGCAGTATTTT.

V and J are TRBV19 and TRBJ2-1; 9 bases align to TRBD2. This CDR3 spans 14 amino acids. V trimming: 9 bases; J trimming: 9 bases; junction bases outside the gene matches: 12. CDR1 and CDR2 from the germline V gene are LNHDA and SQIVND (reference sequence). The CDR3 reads CASSPRLAAGEQFF. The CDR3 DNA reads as TGTGCCAGCTCCCCGAGACTAGCGGCCGGTGAGCAGTTCTTC. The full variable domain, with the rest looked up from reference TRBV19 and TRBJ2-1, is DGGITQSPKYLFRKEGQNVTLSCEQNLNHDAMYWYRQDPGQGLRLIYYSQIVNDFQKGDIAEGYSVSREKKESFPLTVTSAQKNPTAFYLCASSPRLAAGEQFFGPGTRLTVL.

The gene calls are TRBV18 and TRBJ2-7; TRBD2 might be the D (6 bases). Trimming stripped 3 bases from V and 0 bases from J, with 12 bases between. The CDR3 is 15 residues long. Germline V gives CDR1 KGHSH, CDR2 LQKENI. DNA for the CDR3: TGTGCCAGCTCACCCTCCGGCGGGGTCTCCTACGAGCAGTACTTC. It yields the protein CASSPSGGVSYEQYF. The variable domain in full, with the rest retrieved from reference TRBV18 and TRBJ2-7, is NAGVMQNPRHLVRRRGQEARLRCSPMKGHSHVYWYRQLPEEGLKFMVYLQKENIIDESGMPKERFSAEFPKEGPSILRIQQVVRGDSAAYFCASSPSGGVSYEQYFGPGTRLTVT.

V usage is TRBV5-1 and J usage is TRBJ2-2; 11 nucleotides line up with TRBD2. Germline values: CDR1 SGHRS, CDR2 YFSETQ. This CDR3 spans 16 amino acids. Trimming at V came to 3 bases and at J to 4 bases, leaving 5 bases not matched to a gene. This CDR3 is CASSSLSGRGTGELFF. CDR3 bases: TGCGCCAGCAGCTCCCTTAGCGGGAGGGGCACCGGGGAGCTGTTTTTT.

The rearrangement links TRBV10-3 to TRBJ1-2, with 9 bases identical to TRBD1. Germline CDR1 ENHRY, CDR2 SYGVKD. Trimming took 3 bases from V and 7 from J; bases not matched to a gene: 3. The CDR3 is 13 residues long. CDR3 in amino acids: CAISDTGGIGYTF. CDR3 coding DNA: TGTGCCATCAGTGATACAGGGGGCATTGGCTACACCTTC.